The clone carrying this TCR beta chain was counted only a few times. The J segment lost 7 bases and the V segment lost 2 bases, leaving 7 bases of the junction unmatched. The CDR3 is made up of 16 amino acids. Germline V gene sequence: CDR1 ENHRY, CDR2 SYGVKD. Each sample had two DNA replicates, 0.5 ug blood or around 1.6 ug tissue. Profiled with immunoSEQ multiplex PCR; TCRdb holds only in-frame clones, not every one. Of 9,000 to 10,000 clones listed, approximately 70% are singletons. These data belong to a study of early stage breast cancer tumors. The clonotype originates from a person aged 45-65 years with breast cancer. Sequencing used breast tumor tissue. V gene TRBV10-3 combines with J gene TRBJ2-6; the match to TRBD1 covers 8 bases. Here the CDR3 DNA reads TGTGCCATCAGTGAGGGACAGGGTCTGGGAGCCAACGTCCTGACTTTC. This gives the protein CAISEGQGLGANVLTF.